This T cell receptor beta chain was obtained from a study of T-cell memory formation after mild COVID-19. Looking at the study overall: TCR clusters were mostly donor specific.

Study-level points and caveats: Several responding clones turned up in pre-infection memory, indicating that cross-reactive memory may have taken part. Clones that contracted clustered mainly in CM and EM if CD4+ and in EMRA if CD8+.

This clonotype turned up a few times. Its target is unknown. Researchers used 5'RACE with constant-segment primers to make TCR alpha and TCR beta cDNA libraries that carry sample barcodes and UMIs. Each CDR3 protein gets one entry after TCRdb re-called the 5' RACE reads with MiXCR. The data hold 410,000 or so distinct CDR3 sequences, with about 22% observed a single time. Sequenced input: PBMCs or a T cell subset sorted from them (not recorded which). The clonotype comes from an adult woman who had mild COVID-19 (a few samples of this study predate the infection). Cell type and time point are not known.

The CDR3 is CASSGGLTGATGTEAFF. The CDR3 region has the DNA TGTGCCAGCAGCGGGGGATTGACAGGGGCAACGGGCACTGAAGCTTTCTTT. V and J are TRBV7-8 and TRBJ1-1, with 8 bases fitting TRBD1. The CDR3 consists of 17 residues. CDR1 and CDR2 (germline): SGHVS, FQNEAQ. J was trimmed by 4 bases and V by 5 bases; bases with no gene match: 15.